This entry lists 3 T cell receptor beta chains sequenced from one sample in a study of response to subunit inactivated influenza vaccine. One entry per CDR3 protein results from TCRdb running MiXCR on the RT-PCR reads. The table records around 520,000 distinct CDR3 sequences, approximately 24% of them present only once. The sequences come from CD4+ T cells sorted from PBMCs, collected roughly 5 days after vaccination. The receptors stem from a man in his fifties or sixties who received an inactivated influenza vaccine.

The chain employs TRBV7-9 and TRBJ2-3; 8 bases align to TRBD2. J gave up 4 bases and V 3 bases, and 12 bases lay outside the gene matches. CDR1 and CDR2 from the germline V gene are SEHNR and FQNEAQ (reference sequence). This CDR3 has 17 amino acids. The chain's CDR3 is CASSFSGTSSGADTQYF. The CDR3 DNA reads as TGTGCCAGCAGCTTTTCCGGGACTAGTAGTGGGGCAGATACGCAGTATTTT.

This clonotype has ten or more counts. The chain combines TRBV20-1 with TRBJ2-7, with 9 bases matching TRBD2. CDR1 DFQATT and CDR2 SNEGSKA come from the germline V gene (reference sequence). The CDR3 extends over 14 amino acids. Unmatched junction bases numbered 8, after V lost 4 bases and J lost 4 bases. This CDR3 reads CSATRPGLAYEQYF. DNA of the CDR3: TGCAGTGCTACCCGGCCGGGACTAGCTTACGAGCAGTACTTC.

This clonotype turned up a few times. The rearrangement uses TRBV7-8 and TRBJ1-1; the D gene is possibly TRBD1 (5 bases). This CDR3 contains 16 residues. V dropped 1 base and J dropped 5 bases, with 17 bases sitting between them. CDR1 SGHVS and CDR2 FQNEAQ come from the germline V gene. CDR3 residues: CASSLVAWGRRTEAFF. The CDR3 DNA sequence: TGTGCCAGCAGCTTAGTTGCCTGGGGGAGGAGGACTGAAGCTTTCTTT.